The 2 T cell receptor beta chains below were found in one sample sequenced in a study of cytomegalovirus exposure and HLA in healthy donors. TCRdb's table, derived via immunoSEQ multiplex PCR, lists solely in-frame clones and lacks some. Seen here are 55,000 to 75,000 clones, 90% to 95% observed once, and the top ten hold approximately 1.5%. Sequencing used PBMCs. The receptors here all came from a man aged 18 to 30 in good health and CMV-seropositive.

The chain links TRBV2 to TRBJ2-5, with 8 bases that match TRBD2. Germline V gene lookup returns CDR1 SNHLY and CDR2 FYNNEI. There are 15 residues in the CDR3. V shed 3 bases, J shed 6 bases, and the junction held 9 bases outside the gene matches. CDR3 loop: CASSDWREVVKTQYF. The CDR3 coding sequence is TGTGCCAGCAGTGATTGGCGGGAGGTGGTAAAGACCCAGTACTTC.

The rearrangement uses TRBV2 and TRBJ2-3; 11 positions match TRBD2. Germline V gene sequence: CDR1 SNHLY, CDR2 FYNNEI. After removal of 7 bases from V and 9 bases from J, the junction contained 6 bases not matched to a gene. The CDR3 contains 13 residues. The CDR3 loop is CASIKLAGDTQYF. As DNA, the CDR3 is TGTGCCAGCATAAAACTAGCGGGAGACACGCAGTATTTT.